This is a list of T cell receptor beta chains from one sample in a study of CD8 T cells in ankylosing spondylitis. TCRdb processed the 5' RACE reads anew with MiXCR; each CDR3 protein has one entry. The table includes just under 550,000 distinct CDR3 sequences, more than 9.5% detected once. Sequenced material: blood, either unsorted or a sorted T cell fraction (not recorded which). The receptors derive from a male donor with ankylosing spondylitis. Each CDR3 is given with its conserved first and last residue. A D gene is named only where the DNA matches it firmly. Size is omitted from some rows. Given values are once, few, many or a class for expanded clones.

d_gene	j_gene	abundance	v_gene	CDR3aa	CDR3nt
TRBD2	TRBJ2-1	few	TRBV9	CASSDGTTSREQFF	TGTGCCAGCAGCGACGGGACTACTTCCCGTGAGCAGTTCTTC
TRBD2	TRBJ2-2	few	TRBV27	CASSLNPSGATGELFF	TGTGCCAGCAGTTTAAATCCTAGCGGGGCCACCGGGGAGCTGTTTTTT
NA	TRBJ2-1	NA	TRBV6-1	CASPTRDPYNEQFF	TGTGCCAGCCCTACGAGGGATCCCTACAATGAGCAGTTCTTC
TRBD2	TRBJ2-1	many	TRBV12-3/TRBV12-4	CASSLSGTSGGVGNEQFF	TGTGCCAGCAGTCTCTCCGGGACTAGCGGGGGGGTTGGCAATGAGCAGTTCTTC
NA	TRBJ1-3	few	TRBV11-2	CASRVGSSGNTIYF	TGTGCCAGCCGAGTGGGCAGCTCTGGAAACACCATATATTTT
NA	TRBJ2-5	NA	TRBV6-6	CASSGSLETQYF	TGTGCCAGCAGCGGGAGTCTAGAGACCCAGTACTTC
NA	TRBJ1-1	once	TRBV10-3	CAISPTENTEAFF	TGTGCCATCAGCCCGACAGAGAACACTGAAGCTTTCTTT
NA	TRBJ2-5	many	TRBV12-3/TRBV12-4	CASSSSLGRKETQYF	TGTGCCAGCAGTTCCTCCCTAGGTAGAAAAGAGACCCAGTACTTC
NA	TRBJ2-5	NA	TRBV20-1	CSSTWIQETQYF	TGCAGTTCGACATGGATCCAAGAGACCCAGTACTTC
NA	TRBJ2-7	few	TRBV7-2	CASSFELAPPYEQYF	TGTGCCAGCAGCTTCGAACTAGCACCACCCTACGAGCAGTACTTC
TRBD2	TRBJ2-3	NA	TRBV11-3	CASSLEGLPADTQYF	TGTGCCAGCAGCTTAGAGGGACTACCTGCAGATACGCAGTATTTT
NA	TRBJ1-3	few	TRBV7-4	CASSLRRNTIYF	TGTGCCAGCAGCCTGAGACGAAACACCATATATTTT
TRBD2	TRBJ2-3	once	TRBV5-5	CASSSRSGRAPDTQYF	TGTGCCAGCAGCTCACGTAGCGGGAGGGCCCCAGATACGCAGTATTTT
TRBD2	TRBJ2-5	NA	TRBV12-3/TRBV12-4	CASSLLSGSLLETQYF	TGTGCCAGCAGTTTATTAAGCGGGAGTCTATTAGAGACCCAGTACTTC
TRBD1	TRBJ2-3	NA	TRBV5-1	CASVIGTGPSTDTQYF	TGCGCCAGCGTAATAGGGACAGGGCCGAGCACAGATACGCAGTATTTT
NA	TRBJ2-3	few	TRBV29-1	CSELRASTDTQYF	TGCAGCGAGCTACGGGCTAGCACAGATACGCAGTATTTT
TRBD1	TRBJ2-7	few	TRBV4-1	CASSQEARTGTYEQYF	TGCGCCAGCAGCCAAGAGGCCCGGACAGGAACCTACGAGCAGTACTTC
NA	TRBJ2-2	many	TRBV19	CASSIAGANTGELFF	TGTGCCAGTAGTATAGCCGGGGCGAACACCGGGGAGCTGTTTTTT
NA	TRBJ1-1	NA	TRBV20-1	CSARRFMNTEAFF	TGCAGTGCTAGGCGGTTCATGAACACTGAAGCTTTCTTT
NA	TRBJ1-1	NA	TRBV6-5	CASSYSSRGFPEAFF	TGTGCCAGCAGTTACAGTAGCAGGGGCTTCCCTGAAGCTTTCTTT
TRBD2	TRBJ2-3	NA	TRBV7-9	CASSLDRTSGTTDTQYF	TGTGCCAGCAGCTTAGATAGGACTAGCGGAACTACAGATACGCAGTATTTT
NA	TRBJ2-1	NA	TRBV5-6	CASTHQGSGPHNEQFF	TGTGCCAGCACCCACCAGGGAAGCGGACCCCACAATGAGCAGTTCTTC
NA	TRBJ2-3	NA	TRBV5-1	CASSSGSYTDTQYF	TGCGCCAGCAGCTCTGGGTCTTACACAGATACGCAGTATTTT
TRBD1	TRBJ1-2	few	TRBV6-1	CASSDRDRVSYGYTF	TGTGCCAGCAGTGACCGGGACAGGGTCAGCTATGGCTACACCTTC
TRBD2	TRBJ2-1	NA	TRBV18	CASSPRREFDEQFF	TGTGCCAGCTCACCAAGGCGGGAGTTCGATGAGCAGTTCTTC
TRBD2	TRBJ2-1	NA	TRBV11-1	CASSLASGTSLSYNEQFF	TGTGCCAGCAGCTTAGCTAGCGGGACTTCTCTCTCCTACAATGAGCAGTTCTTC
TRBD1	TRBJ1-1	many	TRBV10-3	CAISGDRGNTEAFF	TGTGCCATCAGTGGGGACAGGGGGAACACTGAAGCTTTCTTT
TRBD2	TRBJ2-2	few	TRBV6-1	CASSEGLHTGELFF	TGTGCCAGCAGTGAGGGACTACACACCGGGGAGCTGTTTTTT
NA	TRBJ2-7	few	TRBV27	CASSLKAIYYEQYF	TGTGCCAGCAGTTTAAAAGCGATTTACTACGAGCAGTACTTC
NA	TRBJ2-2	many	TRBV15	CATSRIRGELFF	TGTGCCACCAGCCGGATCCGTGGGGAGCTGTTTTTT
NA	TRBJ1-4	NA	TRBV12-3/TRBV12-4	CASSLGDSGNEKLFF	TGTGCCAGCAGTTTAGGTGACAGTGGTAATGAAAAACTGTTTTTT
NA	TRBJ2-2	many	TRBV12-3/TRBV12-4	CATRLVGGANTGELFF	TGTGCCACTAGACTCGTCGGGGGCGCGAACACCGGGGAGCTGTTTTTT
TRBD1	TRBJ1-6	many	TRBV20-1	CSARARMGTANSPLHF	TGCAGTGCTAGAGCGAGGATGGGGACAGCAAATTCACCCCTCCACTTT
TRBD2	TRBJ2-7	few	TRBV20-1	CSVLGRLAGSNEQYF	TGCAGTGTACTTGGGAGGTTAGCGGGAAGTAACGAGCAGTACTTC
NA	TRBJ2-1	few	TRBV5-1	CASSLDSRDSVGTTYNEQFF	TGCGCCAGCAGCTTGGATTCCAGGGACAGTGTAGGGACTACCTACAATGAGCAGTTCTTC
TRBD2	TRBJ2-2	NA	TRBV7-7	CASSELGLDAGELFF	TGTGCCAGCAGCGAACTCGGACTAGATGCCGGGGAGCTGTTTTTT
NA	TRBJ1-4	few	TRBV5-5	CASSLRRGTNEKLFF	TGTGCCAGCAGCTTGCGAAGGGGAACTAATGAAAAACTGTTTTTT
NA	TRBJ2-1	few	TRBV5-6	CASSTDTSKTNEQFF	TGTGCCAGCAGCACGGACACAAGCAAAACCAATGAGCAGTTCTTC
NA	TRBJ2-3	NA	TRBV5-4	CASSPDGRPYSTDTQYF	TGTGCCAGCAGCCCCGATGGCCGCCCATACAGCACAGATACGCAGTATTTT